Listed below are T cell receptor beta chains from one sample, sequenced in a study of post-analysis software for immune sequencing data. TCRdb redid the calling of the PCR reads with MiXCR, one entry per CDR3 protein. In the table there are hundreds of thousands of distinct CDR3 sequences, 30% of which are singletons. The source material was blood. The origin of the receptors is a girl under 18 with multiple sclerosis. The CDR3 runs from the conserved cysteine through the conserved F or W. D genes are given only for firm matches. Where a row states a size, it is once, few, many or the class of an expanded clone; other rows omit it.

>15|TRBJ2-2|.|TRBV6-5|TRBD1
TGTGCCAGCAGAGGGACAGGCTATTACACCGGGGAGCTGTTTTTT
CASRGTGYYTGELFF
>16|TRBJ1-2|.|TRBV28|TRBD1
TGTGCCAGCAGTTCAACCCTACAGGGGGCATTTGGAGGCTACACCTTC
CASSSTLQGAFGGYTF
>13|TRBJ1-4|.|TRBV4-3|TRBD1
TGCGCCAGCAGGCTACGACAGGGGACGAAACTGTTTTTT
CASRLRQGTKLFF
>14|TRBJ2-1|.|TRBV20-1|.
TGCAGTGCTAGTACGGGGTCGTTATACAATGAGCAGTTCTTC
CSASTGSLYNEQFF
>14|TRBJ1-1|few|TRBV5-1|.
TGCGCCAGCAGCTTTGAAACGGGGGATTCTGAAGCTTTCTTT
CASSFETGDSEAFF
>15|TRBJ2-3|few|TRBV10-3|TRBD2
TGTGCCATCGCGGGGGGGGCAGCGGGCACAGATACGCAGTATTTT
CAIAGGAAGTDTQYF
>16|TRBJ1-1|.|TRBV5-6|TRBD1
TGTGCCAGCAGCTTAAGGGGGCCAACCCTCATAGGTGAAGCTTTCTTT
CASSLRGPTLIGEAFF
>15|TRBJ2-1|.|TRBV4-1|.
TGCGCCGGCAGCCAAGTGACTCGTCGGATCAATGAGCAGTTCTTC
CAGSQVTRRINEQFF
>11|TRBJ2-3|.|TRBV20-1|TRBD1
TGCAGTGCAGAGGACAGGGACGTGCAGTATTTT
CSAEDRDVQYF
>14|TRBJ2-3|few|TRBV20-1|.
TGCAGTGCGTCCAGGGCGGGCGTAACAGATACGCAGTATTTT
CSASRAGVTDTQYF
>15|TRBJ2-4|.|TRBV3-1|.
TGTGCCAGCAGCCAAATAGGGGGAGCCAAAAACATTCAGTACTTC
CASSQIGGAKNIQYF
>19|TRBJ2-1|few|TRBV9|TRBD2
TGTGCCAGCAGCGTAGCGGCTAGCGGGAAACAATATACAAACGGTGAGCAGTTCTTC
CASSVAASGKQYTNGEQFF
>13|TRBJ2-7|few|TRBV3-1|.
TGTGCCAGCAGCCCGATGCAGGGTTACGAGCAGTACTTC
CASSPMQGYEQYF
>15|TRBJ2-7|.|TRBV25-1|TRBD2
TGTGCCAGCAGTGACTCCGCTAGCGGGGACTACGAGCAGTACTTC
CASSDSASGDYEQYF
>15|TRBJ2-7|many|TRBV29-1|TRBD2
TGCAGCGTTGCGGGACTAGCGAGAGGCCGCTACGAGCAGTACTTC
CSVAGLARGRYEQYF